The source of this T cell receptor beta chain is a study of blood T cells in healthy people across ages (dated by TCRdb to about 2015). Background on the whole study: In model experiments, template switching captured about one uniquely barcoded TCR beta cDNA molecule for every two T cells. To track age-related changes in TCR beta repertoire diversity, the study relied on deep sequencing normalized with unique cDNA molecular identifiers. Four age groups were formed from the donors: young (average about 17 years), middle-aged (approximately 40), aged (over 55) and long-lived (around 82). To avoid experimental bias, donors of different ages were randomly spread across the sequencing lanes. The study analyzed two additional independent replicas of 1 million unique cDNA reads from the same blood draw for two donors, one aged 18 to 29 and one aged 80 or older. The research as a whole found: There was a strong correlation between observed TCR beta diversity and the percentage of naive T cells measured by flow cytometry. Estimates of total diversity based on one million sequenced T cells were considered lower bounds and underestimates. Compared with the aged group, more naive CD4+ T cells, fewer expanded clones and increased TCR diversity were shown by the long-lived group, suggesting age selection. Observed TCR beta diversity per million T cells fell roughly linearly with age, and a significant reduction was already apparent by age roughly 40. Since profiling was done on bulk unsorted PBMCs, naive and antigen-experienced compartments could not be conclusively compared. The CMV infection status of donors was not known, potentially confounding age-related changes in expanded clonotypes.

Systemically healthy Caucasian individuals from Russia, some 40 in total and aged roughly 6 to 100 years, were included as donors. Approximately 9.3 milliliters of peripheral blood were drawn from each donor into EDTA-treated Vacutainer tubes. Ficoll-Paque density-gradient centrifugation was used to isolate PBMCs, with at least 6.5 million per sample. Total RNA, at least 5.5 micrograms per sample, was extracted from PBMCs with Trizol reagent. Naive CD45RAhigh/CD27high T cell percentages were measured by flow cytometry on a PBMC aliquot from every donor. Library generation was performed with 5' RACE. The data were produced on an Illumina HiSeq 2500. The second PCR ran for about 7 to 11 cycles and used a J-beta primer mix along with a sample-barcoded 5' primer. A unique molecular identifier was introduced onto each TCR beta cDNA molecule by a template-switch 5' adaptor carrying 12 random nucleotides. Each sample yielded at least 2.5 million CDR3-containing paired-end reads. First-strand cDNA synthesis was performed from all RNA using the Mint cDNA synthesis kit, with priming by a TRBC-specific oligonucleotide. Following uracil-DNA glycosylase treatment, a first 18-cycle PCR with universal primers M1SS and BC2_uni_R was performed on all cDNA. Concerning the study's data processing: For normalization, 1 million high-quality reads, each with a distinct molecular identifier, were randomly selected from each sample. Reads sharing molecular identifiers were discarded rather than binned into consensus sequences. MiTCR, run with a Q25 quality threshold and the strictest error-elimination algorithm, handled CDR3 identification, clonotype clustering and error correction. A nonparametric unseen species model using Euler transformation provided a lower-bound estimate of total TCR beta diversity. The public reads were reanalyzed by TCRdb: fastp trimming at Q25, MiXCR alignment, in-frame beta chains only. Records with the same CDR3 protein are collapsed into one entry carrying the most frequent genes and DNA. For this entry, the V and J calls and clone size follow TCRdb and not the study's own pipeline. For this sample the table gives 660,000 or so distinct CDR3 sequences, of which 58% were detected only once. 30% to 40% of the sample rests with the top ten.

Deletion took 4 bases off V and 6 bases off J, with a span of 12 bases between the germline ends. From the cysteine through the phenylalanine, the CDR3 covers 13 amino acids. The sequence is cut down to CDR3 DNA, 39 bases in frame from base 1. CDR1 is given as SGHRS and CDR2 as YFSETQ, both from the germline V gene. This clonotype showed up just a few times. No cognate antigen has been identified for it. There are no base qualities to consult, and no much larger clone falls within one base. The TCR was taken from a man aged 55 to 69 in good health. Input material: blood. The sequence is built from TRBV5-1 and TRBJ2-3; the D gene identity is not certain. The sequenced DNA is TGCGCCAGCAGCCGGTCGGAGAGGGATACGCAGTATTTT. Translation gives CASSRSERDTQYF. The reference TRBV5-1 and TRBJ2-3 proteins fill in what lies around the CDR3, so the full variable domain reads KAGVTQTPRYLIKTRGQQVTLSCSPISGHRSVSWYQQTPGQGLQFLFEYFSETQRNKGNFPGRFSGRQFSNSRSEMNVSTLELGDSALYLCASSRSERDTQYFGPGTRLTVL.